The TCR beta chain under discussion was sequenced for a study of blood T cell repertoires in COVID-19. Study context: Both acute and convalescent COVID-19 samples were obtained from the United States, Italy and Spain. Nucleic acid was either cDNA or gDNA, and it came from T cells, B-cell-depleted T cells, or PBMCs.

During active infection, Seattle patients enrolled and were then monitored through disease. In the original analysis: Cell counts per sample came from amplifying reference gene primers. Libraries were prepared by immunoSEQ multiplex PCR; TCRdb keeps only in-frame clonotypes and omits some of them. V and J calls and clone size are given by that table; D and trimming were obtained from the DNA. The sample comprises approximately 280,000 clones, 84% of which are singletons, and almost 1.5% rests with the top ten. This TCR came from a human donor with COVID-19, enrolled during active disease. The donor label of this sample is uncertain. Material for sequencing was peripheral blood.

DNA for the CDR3: TGTGCCAGCTCACCACTCGGCGGGGCCGGGGAGCTGTTTTTT. It specifies CASSPLGGAGELFF. This chain joins TRBV18 and TRBJ2-2; D might be TRBD2 (6 bases). V dropped 1 base and J dropped 6 bases, with 9 bases sitting between them. This CDR3 comprises 14 residues. CDR1 and CDR2 from the germline V gene are KGHSH and LQKENI. Full variable domain (missing parts from reference TRBV18 and TRBJ2-2): NAGVMQNPRHLVRRRGQEARLRCSPMKGHSHVYWYRQLPEEGLKFMVYLQKENIIDESGMPKERFSAEFPKEGPSILRIQQVVRGDSAAYFCASSPLGGAGELFFGEGSRLTVL.